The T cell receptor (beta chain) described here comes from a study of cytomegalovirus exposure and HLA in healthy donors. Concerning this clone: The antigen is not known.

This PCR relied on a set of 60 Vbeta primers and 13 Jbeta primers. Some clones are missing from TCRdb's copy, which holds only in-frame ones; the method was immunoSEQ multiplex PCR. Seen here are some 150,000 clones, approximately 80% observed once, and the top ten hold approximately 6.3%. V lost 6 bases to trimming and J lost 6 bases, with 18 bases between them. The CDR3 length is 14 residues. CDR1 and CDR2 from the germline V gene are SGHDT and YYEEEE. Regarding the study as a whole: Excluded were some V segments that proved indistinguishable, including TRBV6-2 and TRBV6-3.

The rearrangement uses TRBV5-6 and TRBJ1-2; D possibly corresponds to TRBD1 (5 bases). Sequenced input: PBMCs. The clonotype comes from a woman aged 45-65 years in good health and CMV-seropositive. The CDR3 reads CASMPRTNRHGYTF. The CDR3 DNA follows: TGTGCCAGCATGCCTAGGACAAATCGACATGGCTACACCTTC.